This T cell receptor beta chain is drawn from a study of human T cells and chemical hapten exposure. Per the original methods: A per-sample median of around 91,000 TCRs was observed, with counts ranging from roughly 20,000 to 750,000. TCRdb re-derived calls from the RACE reads in MiXCR, one entry per CDR3 protein. The V and J calls reflect TCRdb's pipeline rather than the authors' work. This sample yields tens of thousands of distinct CDR3 sequences, of which 9.5% to 13% are seen a single time; approximately 5% belongs to the top ten. Regarding the study as a whole: Sensitization with DPC brought no change to TCRs above 1 in 1000 in frequency. More PT1 expanded TCRs went with higher patch test scores. Alopecia in all donors means immunity may differ from healthy individuals.

By share of the sample, this clonotype is medium-sized. Its specificity is not known. Noted time point: pre-sensitization, week 0. Treatment denoted: therapeutic diphenylcyclopropenone sensitization with weekly scalp DPC. Looked up from germline, CDR1 is MGHRA and CDR2 is YSYEKL. V lost 2 bases and J lost 2, with 7 bases in between. The CDR3 contains 14 residues. The material was whole blood, obtained in connection with sensitization to the hapten diphenylcyclopropenone (DPC). The chain joins TRBV4-1 to TRBJ2-1, with D tentatively TRBD2 (5 bases). The sequence came from a woman aged 45-65 years with alopecia areata. Some clones in this sample may be carry-over from other donors' samples. DNA for the CDR3: TGCGCCAGCAGCCAAACTAGTACCTACAATGAGCAGTTCTTC. Translated: CASSQTSTYNEQFF.